This paragraph reports one T cell receptor beta chain. From germline, CDR1 is SNHLY and CDR2 FYNNEI. There are 14 residues in the CDR3. Losses at the gene ends were 4 bases for V and 5 bases for J; bases not matched to a gene: 7. Recovered Cohort 3 donors showed two negative PCRs, clearance, or symptom resolution. The data originate from a study of blood T cell repertoires in COVID-19. Study in general: Sample material is recorded as cDNA or gDNA derived from T cells, B-cell-depleted T cells, or PBMCs.

In the study's own analysis: Using reference gene primer amplification, nucleated cell counts were estimated. Only in-frame clones appear in the TCRdb table, and some are missing; sequencing was by immunoSEQ multiplex PCR. That table supplies the V and J calls and clone size; D and trimming were determined from the DNA. The repertoire holds 330,000 or so clones, with roughly 90% as singletons. Source material: PBMCs or T cells enriched from blood (not recorded which). The clonotype was recovered from a woman aged 25 to 39 who had recovered from COVID-19. This rearrangement joins TRBV2 to TRBJ1-1, with 7 positions matching TRBD1. The CDR3 DNA follows: TGTGCCAGCAGTGTAAGACAGGGTCGGACTGAAGCTTTCTTT. Encoded protein: CASSVRQGRTEAFF.